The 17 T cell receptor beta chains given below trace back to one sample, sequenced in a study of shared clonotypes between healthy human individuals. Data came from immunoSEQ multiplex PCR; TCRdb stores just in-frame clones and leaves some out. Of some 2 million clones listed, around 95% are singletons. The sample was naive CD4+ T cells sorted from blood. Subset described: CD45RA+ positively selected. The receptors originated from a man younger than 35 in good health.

The CDR3 loop reads CASSRGLAGDTQYF. The CDR3 nucleotides are TGTGCCAGCAGCCGTGGACTAGCGGGAGATACGCAGTATTTT. The chain uses TRBV6-5 and TRBJ2-3; 11 nucleotides line up with TRBD2. V was clipped by 6 bases and J by 5 bases; unmatched bases: 4. CDR3 length: 14 amino acids. From germline, CDR1 is MNHEY and CDR2 SVGAGI.

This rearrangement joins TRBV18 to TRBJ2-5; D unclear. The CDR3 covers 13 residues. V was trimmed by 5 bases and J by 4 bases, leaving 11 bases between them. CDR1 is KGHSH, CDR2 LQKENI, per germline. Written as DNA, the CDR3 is TGTGCCAGCTCAAAAGACCGTACAGAGACCCAGTACTTC. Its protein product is CASSKDRTETQYF.

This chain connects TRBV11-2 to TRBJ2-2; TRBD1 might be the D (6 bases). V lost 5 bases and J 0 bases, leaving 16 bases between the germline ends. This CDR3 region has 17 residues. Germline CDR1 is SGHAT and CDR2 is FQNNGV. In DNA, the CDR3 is TGTGCCAGCAGCCCCCTAACAGGGACAACGAACACCGGGGAGCTGTTTTTT. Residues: CASSPLTGTTNTGELFF.

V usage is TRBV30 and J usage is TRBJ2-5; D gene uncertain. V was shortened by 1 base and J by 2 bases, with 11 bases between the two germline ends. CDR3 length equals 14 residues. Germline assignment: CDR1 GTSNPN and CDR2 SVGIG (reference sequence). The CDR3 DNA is TGTGCCTGGAGTGCTGACACCTTACAAGAGACCCAGTACTTC. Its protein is CAWSADTLQETQYF.

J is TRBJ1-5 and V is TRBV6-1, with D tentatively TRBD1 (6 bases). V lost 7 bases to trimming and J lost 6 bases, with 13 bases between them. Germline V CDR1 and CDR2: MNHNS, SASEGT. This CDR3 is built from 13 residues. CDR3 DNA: TGTGCCAGCACAACAGGGATAGGTCAGCCCCAGCATTTT. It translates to CASTTGIGQPQHF.

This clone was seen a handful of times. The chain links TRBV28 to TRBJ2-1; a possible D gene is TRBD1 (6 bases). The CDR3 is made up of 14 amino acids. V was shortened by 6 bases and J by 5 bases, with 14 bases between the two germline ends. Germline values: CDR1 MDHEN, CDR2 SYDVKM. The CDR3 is CASRSGTPNNEQFF. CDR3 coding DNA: TGTGCCAGCAGATCCGGGACACCTAACAATGAGCAGTTCTTC.

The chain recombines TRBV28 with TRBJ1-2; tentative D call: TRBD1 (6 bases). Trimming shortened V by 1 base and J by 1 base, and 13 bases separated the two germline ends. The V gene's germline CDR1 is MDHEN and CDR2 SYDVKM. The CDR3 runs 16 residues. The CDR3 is CASSLFQGGGNYGYTF. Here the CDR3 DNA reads TGTGCCAGCAGTTTATTCCAGGGAGGGGGTAACTATGGCTACACCTTC.

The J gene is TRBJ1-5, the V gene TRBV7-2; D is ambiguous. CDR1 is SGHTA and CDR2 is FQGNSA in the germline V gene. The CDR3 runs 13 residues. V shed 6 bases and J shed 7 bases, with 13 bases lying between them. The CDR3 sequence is CASRQIESQPQHF. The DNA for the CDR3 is TGTGCCAGCAGACAGATCGAGTCGCAGCCCCAGCATTTT.

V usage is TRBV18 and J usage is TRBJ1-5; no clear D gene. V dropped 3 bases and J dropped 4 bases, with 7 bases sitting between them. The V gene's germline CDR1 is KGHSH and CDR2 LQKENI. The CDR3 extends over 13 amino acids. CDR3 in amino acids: CASSPQANQPQHF. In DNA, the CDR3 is TGTGCCAGCTCACCCCAGGCTAATCAGCCCCAGCATTTT.

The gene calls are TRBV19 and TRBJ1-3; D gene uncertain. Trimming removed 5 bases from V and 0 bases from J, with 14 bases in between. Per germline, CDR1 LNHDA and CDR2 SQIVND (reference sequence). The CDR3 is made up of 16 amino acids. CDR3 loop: CASSAPRSSSGNTIYF. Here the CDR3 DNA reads TGTGCCAGTAGTGCTCCACGGAGTAGCTCTGGAAACACCATATATTTT.

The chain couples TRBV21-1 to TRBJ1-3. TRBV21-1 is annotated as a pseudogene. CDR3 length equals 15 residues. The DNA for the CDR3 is TGTGCCAGCAGCAATGGGGGGCCTCCTGGAAACACCATATATTTT. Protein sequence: CASSNGGPPGNTIYF.

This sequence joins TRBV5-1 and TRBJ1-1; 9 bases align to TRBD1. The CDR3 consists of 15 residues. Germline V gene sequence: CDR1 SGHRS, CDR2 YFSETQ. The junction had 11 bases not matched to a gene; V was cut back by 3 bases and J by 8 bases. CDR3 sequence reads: CASSSTPGQGSEAFF. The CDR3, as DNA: TGCGCCAGCAGCTCAACGCCGGGACAGGGATCCGAAGCTTTCTTT.

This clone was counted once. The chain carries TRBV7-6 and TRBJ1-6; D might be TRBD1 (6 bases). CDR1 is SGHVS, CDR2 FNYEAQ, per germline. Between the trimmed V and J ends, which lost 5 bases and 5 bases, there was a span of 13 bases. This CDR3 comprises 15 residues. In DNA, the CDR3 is TGTGCCAGCAGCGGCCGGGACAAGGATAATTCACCCCTCCACTTT. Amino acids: CASSGRDKDNSPLHF.

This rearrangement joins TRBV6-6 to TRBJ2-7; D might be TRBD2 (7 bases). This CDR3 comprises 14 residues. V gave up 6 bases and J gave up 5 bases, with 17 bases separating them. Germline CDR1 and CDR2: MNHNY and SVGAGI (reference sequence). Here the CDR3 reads CASRSWGGSDEQYF. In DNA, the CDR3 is TGTGCCAGCAGATCCTGGGGGGGCTCGGACGAGCAGTACTTC.

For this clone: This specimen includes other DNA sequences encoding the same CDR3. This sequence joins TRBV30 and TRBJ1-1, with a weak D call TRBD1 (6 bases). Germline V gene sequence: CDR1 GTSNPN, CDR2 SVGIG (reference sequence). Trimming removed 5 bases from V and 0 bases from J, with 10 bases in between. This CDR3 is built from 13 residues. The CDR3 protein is CAWRGQLNTEAFF. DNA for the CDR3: TGTGCCTGGCGAGGACAGCTGAACACTGAAGCTTTCTTT.

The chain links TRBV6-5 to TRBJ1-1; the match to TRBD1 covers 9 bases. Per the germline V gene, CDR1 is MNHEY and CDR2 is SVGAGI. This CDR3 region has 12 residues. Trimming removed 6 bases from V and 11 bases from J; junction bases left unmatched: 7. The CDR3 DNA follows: TGTGCCAGCAGCCGGGACAGGGTATCTGCTTTCTTT. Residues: CASSRDRVSAFF.

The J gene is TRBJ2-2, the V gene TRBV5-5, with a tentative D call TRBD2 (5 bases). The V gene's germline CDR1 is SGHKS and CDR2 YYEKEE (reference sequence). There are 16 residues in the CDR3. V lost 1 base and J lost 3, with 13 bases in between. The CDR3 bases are TGTGCCAGCAGCTTGCGTGTGAGGGTTGACACCGGGGAGCTGTTTTTT. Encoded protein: CASSLRVRVDTGELFF.